The source of this T cell receptor (beta chain) is a study of graft-versus-host responses after intestinal transplantation. Study-wide context: Multivisceral, liver-intestinal, or isolated intestinal transplants were performed in recipients. The recipients all started with anti-thymocyte globulin induction and then took tacrolimus and steroids for roughly 3 years.

Remarks on this clone: Antigen unknown.

Clones were read by immunoSEQ multiplex PCR, and TCRdb kept only the in-frame ones, dropping some. This table has tens of thousands of clones, about 85% appearing once. Whole-study results and caveats: Across patients carrying graft-donor T cell macrochimerism, allografts held high graft-versus-host to host-versus-graft clonal ratios. Among recipient marrow samples, GvH clones were found; some appeared first in ileum or blood.

This CDR3 comprises 15 residues. In germline, CDR1 is LNHDA, CDR2 SQIVND (reference sequence). Trimming cost V 7 bases and J 0 bases, with 10 bases left between them. The gene calls are TRBV19 and TRBJ1-6, with a weak D call TRBD1 (6 bases). The source of this sequence is a human donor who was the organ donor for an intestinal transplant. Material: unstimulated CD4+ T cells sorted from spleen or lymph node cells, obtained before transplant. CDR3 residues: CASNRGSSYNSPLHF. CDR3 DNA sequence: TGTGCCAGTAATAGGGGGAGCTCCTATAATTCACCCCTCCACTTT.